A selection of T cell receptor beta chains follows, all from one sample in a study of shared clonotypes between healthy human individuals. Produced via immunoSEQ multiplex PCR; TCRdb's table is partial and in-frame only. Of hundreds of thousands of clones listed, around 72% are singletons. The sample taken for sequencing was memory CD4+ T cells sorted from blood. The origin of the receptors is a woman between 25 and 40 years old in good health. CDR3s include the opening cysteine and the closing phenylalanine or tryptophan. A D gene is named only where the DNA matches it firmly. Size is stated for part of the rows, as once, few or many counts, or as a class when the clone is expanded.

D gene	V gene	J gene	clone size	CDR3 protein	CDR3 DNA
.	TRBV21-1	TRBJ2-3	.	CASSPTYSDTQYF	TGTGCCAGCAGCCCCACCTATTCAGATACGCAGTATTTT
.	TRBV11-2	TRBJ1-1	.	CASSGMNTEAFF	TGTGCCAGCAGCGGGATGAACACTGAAGCTTTCTTT
TRBD2	TRBV19	TRBJ2-1	.	CASGTSGSVYEQFF	TGTGCCAGTGGGACTAGCGGGAGTGTGTATGAGCAGTTCTTC
TRBD2	TRBV29-1	TRBJ2-5	.	CSVGLAVETQYF	TGCAGCGTTGGACTAGCTGTGGAGACCCAGTACTTC
.	TRBV7-9	TRBJ1-1	.	CASSLKASGSGTEAFF	TGTGCCAGCAGCTTAAAAGCTTCAGGGAGTGGCACTGAAGCTTTCTTT
.	TRBV28	TRBJ1-4	.	CASSLLKTARINEKLFF	TGTGCCAGCAGTCTCCTTAAGACAGCAAGGATAAATGAAAAACTGTTTTTT
TRBD1	TRBV6-1	TRBJ1-2	.	CASSRESTGGVSYTF	TGTGCCAGCAGCCGGGAGTCTACAGGGGGAGTCAGCTACACCTTC
.	TRBV9	TRBJ2-3	few	CASSVSWGTDTQYF	TGTGCCAGCAGCGTTTCCTGGGGCACAGATACGCAGTATTTT
.	TRBV25-1	TRBJ1-4	.	CASSLGRVRDSTNEKLFF	TGTGCCAGCAGTCTTGGGCGGGTCAGGGACTCAACTAATGAAAAACTGTTTTTT
TRBD2	TRBV15	TRBJ2-7	.	CATSRVSTSGSTYEQYF	TGTGCCACCAGCAGAGTGTCAACTAGCGGGAGTACCTACGAGCAGTACTTC
.	TRBV29-1	TRBJ2-1	few	CSVWDQRTGNEQFF	TGCAGCGTCTGGGACCAAAGAACGGGTAATGAGCAGTTCTTC
.	TRBV2	TRBJ2-1	few	CASTDPTFLWDGQFF	TGTGCCAGCACCGACCCCACGTTTCTTTGGGACGGGCAGTTCTTC
.	TRBV5-1	TRBJ1-3	.	CASSPYSLGNTIYF	TGCGCCAGCAGCCCTTACTCTCTGGGAAACACCATATATTTT
.	TRBV15	TRBJ2-5	.	CATSRTGSQETQYF	TGTGCCACCAGCAGGACAGGTTCCCAAGAGACCCAGTACTTC
TRBD1	TRBV11-2	TRBJ1-2	.	CASSPSGTVNYGYTF	TGTGCCAGCAGCCCCTCCGGGACAGTTAACTATGGCTACACCTTC
.	TRBV28	TRBJ1-5	.	CASRPRFSNQPQHF	TGTGCCAGCAGACCTCGTTTTAGCAATCAGCCCCAGCATTTT